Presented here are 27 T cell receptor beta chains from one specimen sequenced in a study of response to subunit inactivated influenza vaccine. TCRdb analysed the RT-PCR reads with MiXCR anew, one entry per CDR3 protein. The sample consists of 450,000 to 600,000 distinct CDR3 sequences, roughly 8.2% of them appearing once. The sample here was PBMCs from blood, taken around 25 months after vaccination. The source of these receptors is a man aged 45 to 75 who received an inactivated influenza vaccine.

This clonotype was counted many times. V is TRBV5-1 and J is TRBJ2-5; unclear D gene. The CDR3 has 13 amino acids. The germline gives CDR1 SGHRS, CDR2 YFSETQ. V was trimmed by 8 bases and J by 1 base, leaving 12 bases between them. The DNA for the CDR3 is TGCGCCAGTGCCACCCCGCCCCAAGAGACCCAGTACTTC. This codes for CASATPPQETQYF.

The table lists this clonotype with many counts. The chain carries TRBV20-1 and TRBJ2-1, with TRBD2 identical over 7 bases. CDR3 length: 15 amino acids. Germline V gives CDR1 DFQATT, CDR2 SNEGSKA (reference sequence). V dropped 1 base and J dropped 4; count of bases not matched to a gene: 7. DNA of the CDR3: TGCAGTGCTAGAGGGGCTAGCGGCAGATACAATGAGCAGTTCTTC. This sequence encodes CSARGASGRYNEQFF.

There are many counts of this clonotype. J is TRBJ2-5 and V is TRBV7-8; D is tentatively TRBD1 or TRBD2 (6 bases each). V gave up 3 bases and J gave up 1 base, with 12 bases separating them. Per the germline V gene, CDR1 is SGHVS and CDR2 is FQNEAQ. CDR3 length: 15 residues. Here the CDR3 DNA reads TGTGCCAGCAGCTTTCCCGGGGGCGGCCAAGAGACCCAGTACTTC. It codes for CASSFPGGGQETQYF.

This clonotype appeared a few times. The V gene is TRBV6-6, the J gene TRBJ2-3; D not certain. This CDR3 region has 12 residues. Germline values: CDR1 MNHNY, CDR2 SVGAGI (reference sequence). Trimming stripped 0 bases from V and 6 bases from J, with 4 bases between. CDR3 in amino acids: CASSYSEDTQYF. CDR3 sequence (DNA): TGTGCCAGCAGTTACTCTGAGGATACGCAGTATTTT.

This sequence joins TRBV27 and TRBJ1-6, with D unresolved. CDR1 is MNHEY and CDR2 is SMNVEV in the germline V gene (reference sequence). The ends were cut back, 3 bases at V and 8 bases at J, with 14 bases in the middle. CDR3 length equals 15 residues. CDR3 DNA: TGTGCCAGCAGTTTTATAGGGCCCGGCGATTCACCCCTCCACTTT. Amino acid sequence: CASSFIGPGDSPLHF.

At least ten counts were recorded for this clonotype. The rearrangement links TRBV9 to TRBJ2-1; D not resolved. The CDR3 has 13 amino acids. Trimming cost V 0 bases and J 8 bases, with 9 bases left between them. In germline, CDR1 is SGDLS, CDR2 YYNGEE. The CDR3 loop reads CASSVGGLHEQFF. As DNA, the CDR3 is TGTGCCAGCAGCGTAGGAGGTCTCCATGAGCAGTTCTTC.

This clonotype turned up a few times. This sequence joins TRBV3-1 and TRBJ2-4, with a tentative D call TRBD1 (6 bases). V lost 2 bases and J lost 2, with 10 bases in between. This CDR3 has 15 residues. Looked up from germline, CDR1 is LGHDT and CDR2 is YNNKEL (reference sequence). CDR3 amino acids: CASSQSRGTKNIQYF. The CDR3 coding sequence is TGTGCCAGCAGCCAATCAAGGGGGACCAAAAACATTCAGTACTTC.

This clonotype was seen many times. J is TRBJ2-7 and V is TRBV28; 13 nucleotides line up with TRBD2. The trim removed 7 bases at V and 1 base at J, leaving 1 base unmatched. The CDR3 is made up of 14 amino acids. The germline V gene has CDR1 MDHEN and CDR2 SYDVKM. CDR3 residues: CASILAGGSYEQYF. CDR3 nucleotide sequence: TGTGCCAGCATACTAGCGGGAGGGTCCTACGAGCAGTACTTC.

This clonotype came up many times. CDR3 in DNA: TGCAGTGCTGTCCCGGGTCCATTATATTCCCAGTACTTC. Translating gives CSAVPGPLYSQYF. This chain links TRBV20-1 with TRBJ2-5; D is undetermined. In germline, CDR1 is DFQATT, CDR2 SNEGSKA (reference sequence). The CDR3 length is 13 residues. The V gene lost 5 bases and the J gene lost 9 bases, with 19 bases spanning the gap.

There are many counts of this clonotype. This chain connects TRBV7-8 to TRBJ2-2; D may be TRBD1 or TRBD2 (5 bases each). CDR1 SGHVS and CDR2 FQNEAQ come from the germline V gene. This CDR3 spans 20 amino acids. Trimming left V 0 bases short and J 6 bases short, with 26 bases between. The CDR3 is CASSLANLEGLGRGPGELFF. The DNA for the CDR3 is TGTGCCAGCAGCTTAGCGAATCTTGAGGGTTTAGGCCGGGGACCCGGGGAGCTGTTTTTT.

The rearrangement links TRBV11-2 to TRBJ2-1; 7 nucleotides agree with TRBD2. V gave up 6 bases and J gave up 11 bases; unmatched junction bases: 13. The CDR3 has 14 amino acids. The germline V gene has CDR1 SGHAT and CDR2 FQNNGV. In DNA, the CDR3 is TGTGCCAGCAGAAGGCAAAGCGGGACGACCAAGCAGTTCTTC. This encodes CASRRQSGTTKQFF.

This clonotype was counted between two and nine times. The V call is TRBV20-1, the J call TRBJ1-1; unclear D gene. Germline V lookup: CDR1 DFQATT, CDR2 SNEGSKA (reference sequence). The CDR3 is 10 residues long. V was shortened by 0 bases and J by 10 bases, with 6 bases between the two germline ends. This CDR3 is CSARDGVAFF. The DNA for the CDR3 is TGCAGTGCTAGAGATGGGGTAGCTTTCTTT.

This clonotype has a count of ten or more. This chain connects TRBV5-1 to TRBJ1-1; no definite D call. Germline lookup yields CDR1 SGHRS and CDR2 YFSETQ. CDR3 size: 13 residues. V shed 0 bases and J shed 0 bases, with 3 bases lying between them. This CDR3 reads CASSLELNTEAFF. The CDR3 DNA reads TGCGCCAGCAGCTTGGAACTGAACACTGAAGCTTTCTTT.

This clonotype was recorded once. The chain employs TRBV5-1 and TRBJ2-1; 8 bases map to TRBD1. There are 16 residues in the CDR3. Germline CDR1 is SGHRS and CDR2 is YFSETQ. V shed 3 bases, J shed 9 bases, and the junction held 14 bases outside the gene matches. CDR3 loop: CASSYREQGGLGEQFF. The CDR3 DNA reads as TGCGCCAGCAGCTATCGGGAACAGGGGGGTTTGGGTGAGCAGTTCTTC. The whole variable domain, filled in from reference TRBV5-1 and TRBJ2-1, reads KAGVTQTPRYLIKTRGQQVTLSCSPISGHRSVSWYQQTPGQGLQFLFEYFSETQRNKGNFPGRFSGRQFSNSRSEMNVSTLELGDSALYLCASSYREQGGLGEQFFGPGTRLTVL.

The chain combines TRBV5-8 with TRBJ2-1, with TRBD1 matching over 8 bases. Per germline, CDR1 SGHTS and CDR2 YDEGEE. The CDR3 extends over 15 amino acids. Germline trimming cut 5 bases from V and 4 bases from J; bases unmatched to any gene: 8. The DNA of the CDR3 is TGTGCCAGCAGATCCGGGGGACAGGCGTACAATGAGCAGTTCTTC. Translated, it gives CASRSGGQAYNEQFF.

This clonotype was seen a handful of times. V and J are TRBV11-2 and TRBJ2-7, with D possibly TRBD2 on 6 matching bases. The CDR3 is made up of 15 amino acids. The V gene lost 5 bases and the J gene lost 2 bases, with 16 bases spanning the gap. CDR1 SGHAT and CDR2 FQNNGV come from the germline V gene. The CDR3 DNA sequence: TGTGCCAGCAGCCTATCGGGGGTCTCTACCTACGAGCAGTACTTC. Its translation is CASSLSGVSTYEQYF.

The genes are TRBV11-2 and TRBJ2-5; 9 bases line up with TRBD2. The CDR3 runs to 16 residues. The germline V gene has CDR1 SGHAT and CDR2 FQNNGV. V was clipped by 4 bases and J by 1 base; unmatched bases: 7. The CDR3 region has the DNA TGTGCCAGCAGCTCCTTGCGGGGGGGCTTCCAAGAGACCCAGTACTTC. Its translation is CASSSLRGGFQETQYF.

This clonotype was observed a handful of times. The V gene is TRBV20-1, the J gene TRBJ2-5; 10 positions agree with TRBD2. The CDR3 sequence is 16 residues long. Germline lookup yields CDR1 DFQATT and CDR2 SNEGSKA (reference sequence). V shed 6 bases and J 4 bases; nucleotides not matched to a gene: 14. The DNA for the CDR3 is TGCAGTGCCCATCCTAGCGGGAGCTTAGAAGGAGAGACCCAGTACTTC. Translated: CSAHPSGSLEGETQYF.

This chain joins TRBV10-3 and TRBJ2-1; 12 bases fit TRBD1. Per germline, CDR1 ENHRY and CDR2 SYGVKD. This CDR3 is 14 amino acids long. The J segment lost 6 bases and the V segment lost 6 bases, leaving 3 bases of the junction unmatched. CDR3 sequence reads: CAISRDRGLNEQFF. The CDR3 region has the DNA TGTGCCATCAGCCGGGACAGGGGGCTCAATGAGCAGTTCTTC.

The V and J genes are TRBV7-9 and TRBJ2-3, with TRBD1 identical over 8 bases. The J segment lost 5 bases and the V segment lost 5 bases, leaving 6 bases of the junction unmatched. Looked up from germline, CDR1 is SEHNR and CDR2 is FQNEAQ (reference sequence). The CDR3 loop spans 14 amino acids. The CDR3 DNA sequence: TGTGCCAGCAGCCGACAGGGGATAGGAGATACGCAGTATTTT. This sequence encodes CASSRQGIGDTQYF.

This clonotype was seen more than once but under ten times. The CDR3, as DNA: TGCAGTGCTAGATCGGGGCAGGGGGCGACAGCCGGGGAGCTGTTTTTT. Its protein is CSARSGQGATAGELFF. The chain employs TRBV20-1 and TRBJ2-2; TRBD1 agrees at 8 bases. This CDR3 is 16 amino acids long. The junction had 11 bases not matched to a gene; V was cut back by 2 bases and J by 6 bases. The germline gives CDR1 DFQATT, CDR2 SNEGSKA (reference sequence).

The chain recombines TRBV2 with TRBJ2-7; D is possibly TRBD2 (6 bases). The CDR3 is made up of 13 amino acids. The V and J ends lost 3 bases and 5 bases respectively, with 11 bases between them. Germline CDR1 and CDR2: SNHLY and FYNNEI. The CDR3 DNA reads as TGTGCCAGCAGTGATTCTAGCGACCACGAGCAGTACTTC. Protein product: CASSDSSDHEQYF.

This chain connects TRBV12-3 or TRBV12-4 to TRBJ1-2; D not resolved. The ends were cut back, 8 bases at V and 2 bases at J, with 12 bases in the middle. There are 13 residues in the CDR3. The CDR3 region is CASGNTGNYGYTF. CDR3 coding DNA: TGTGCCAGCGGTAACACCGGGAACTATGGCTACACCTTC.

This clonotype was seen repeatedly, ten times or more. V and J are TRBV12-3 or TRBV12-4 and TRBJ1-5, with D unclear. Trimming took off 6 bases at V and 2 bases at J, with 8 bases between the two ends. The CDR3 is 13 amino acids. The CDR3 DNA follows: TGTGCCAGCAGCTTCTCCGGCAATCAGCCCCAGCATTTT. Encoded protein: CASSFSGNQPQHF.

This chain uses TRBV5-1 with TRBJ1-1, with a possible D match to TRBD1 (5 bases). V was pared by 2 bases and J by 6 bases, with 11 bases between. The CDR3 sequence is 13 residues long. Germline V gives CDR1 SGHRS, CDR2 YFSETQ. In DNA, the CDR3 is TGCGCCAGCAGCTTTGTAAGGGACGCTGAAGCTTTCTTT. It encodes CASSFVRDAEAFF. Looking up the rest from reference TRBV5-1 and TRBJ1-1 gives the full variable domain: KAGVTQTPRYLIKTRGQQVTLSCSPISGHRSVSWYQQTPGQGLQFLFEYFSETQRNKGNFPGRFSGRQFSNSRSEMNVSTLELGDSALYLCASSFVRDAEAFFGQGTRLTVV.

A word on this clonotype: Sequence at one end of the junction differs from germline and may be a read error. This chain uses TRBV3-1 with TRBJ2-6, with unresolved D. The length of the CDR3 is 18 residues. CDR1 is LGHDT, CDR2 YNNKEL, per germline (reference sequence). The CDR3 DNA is TGTGCCAGCTGCCAAGGGTACAGCGTCCACTCTGGGGCCAACGTCCTGACTTTC. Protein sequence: CASCQGYSVHSGANVLTF.

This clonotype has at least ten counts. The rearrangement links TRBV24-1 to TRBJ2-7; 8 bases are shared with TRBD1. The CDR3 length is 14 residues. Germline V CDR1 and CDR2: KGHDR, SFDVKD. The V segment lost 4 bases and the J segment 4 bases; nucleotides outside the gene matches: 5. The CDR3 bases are TGTGCCACCAGTGAGACAGGACAGGGATACGAGCAGTACTTC. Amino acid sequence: CATSETGQGYEQYF.